This TCR beta chain was documented in a study of T-cell memory formation after mild COVID-19. Study observations and caveats: Later expanders leaned CD4+, whereas clones that contracted between day 15 and 85 were balanced CD4/CD8.

In TCRdb, the 5' RACE reads were re-called with MiXCR into one record per CDR3 protein. Among roughly 300,000 distinct CDR3 sequences listed, approximately 15% were seen once. Germline V gives CDR1 SGHTA, CDR2 FQGNSA. The V segment lost 3 bases and the J segment 4 bases; nucleotides outside the gene matches: 2. The CDR3 has 14 residues. This clonotype showed up many times. Its antigen is as yet unknown. The sequence was collected from a man aged 18 to 29 who had mild COVID-19 (a few samples of this study predate the infection). Cell type and time point are not known. The chain uses TRBV7-2 and TRBJ1-4, with 7 positions matching TRBD1. Sequencing was done on a sample of PBMCs or a T cell subset sorted from them (not recorded which). For the CDR3, the DNA is TGTGCCAGCAGCTTTGACAGGGATAATGAAAAACTGTTTTTT. Protein sequence: CASSFDRDNEKLFF.